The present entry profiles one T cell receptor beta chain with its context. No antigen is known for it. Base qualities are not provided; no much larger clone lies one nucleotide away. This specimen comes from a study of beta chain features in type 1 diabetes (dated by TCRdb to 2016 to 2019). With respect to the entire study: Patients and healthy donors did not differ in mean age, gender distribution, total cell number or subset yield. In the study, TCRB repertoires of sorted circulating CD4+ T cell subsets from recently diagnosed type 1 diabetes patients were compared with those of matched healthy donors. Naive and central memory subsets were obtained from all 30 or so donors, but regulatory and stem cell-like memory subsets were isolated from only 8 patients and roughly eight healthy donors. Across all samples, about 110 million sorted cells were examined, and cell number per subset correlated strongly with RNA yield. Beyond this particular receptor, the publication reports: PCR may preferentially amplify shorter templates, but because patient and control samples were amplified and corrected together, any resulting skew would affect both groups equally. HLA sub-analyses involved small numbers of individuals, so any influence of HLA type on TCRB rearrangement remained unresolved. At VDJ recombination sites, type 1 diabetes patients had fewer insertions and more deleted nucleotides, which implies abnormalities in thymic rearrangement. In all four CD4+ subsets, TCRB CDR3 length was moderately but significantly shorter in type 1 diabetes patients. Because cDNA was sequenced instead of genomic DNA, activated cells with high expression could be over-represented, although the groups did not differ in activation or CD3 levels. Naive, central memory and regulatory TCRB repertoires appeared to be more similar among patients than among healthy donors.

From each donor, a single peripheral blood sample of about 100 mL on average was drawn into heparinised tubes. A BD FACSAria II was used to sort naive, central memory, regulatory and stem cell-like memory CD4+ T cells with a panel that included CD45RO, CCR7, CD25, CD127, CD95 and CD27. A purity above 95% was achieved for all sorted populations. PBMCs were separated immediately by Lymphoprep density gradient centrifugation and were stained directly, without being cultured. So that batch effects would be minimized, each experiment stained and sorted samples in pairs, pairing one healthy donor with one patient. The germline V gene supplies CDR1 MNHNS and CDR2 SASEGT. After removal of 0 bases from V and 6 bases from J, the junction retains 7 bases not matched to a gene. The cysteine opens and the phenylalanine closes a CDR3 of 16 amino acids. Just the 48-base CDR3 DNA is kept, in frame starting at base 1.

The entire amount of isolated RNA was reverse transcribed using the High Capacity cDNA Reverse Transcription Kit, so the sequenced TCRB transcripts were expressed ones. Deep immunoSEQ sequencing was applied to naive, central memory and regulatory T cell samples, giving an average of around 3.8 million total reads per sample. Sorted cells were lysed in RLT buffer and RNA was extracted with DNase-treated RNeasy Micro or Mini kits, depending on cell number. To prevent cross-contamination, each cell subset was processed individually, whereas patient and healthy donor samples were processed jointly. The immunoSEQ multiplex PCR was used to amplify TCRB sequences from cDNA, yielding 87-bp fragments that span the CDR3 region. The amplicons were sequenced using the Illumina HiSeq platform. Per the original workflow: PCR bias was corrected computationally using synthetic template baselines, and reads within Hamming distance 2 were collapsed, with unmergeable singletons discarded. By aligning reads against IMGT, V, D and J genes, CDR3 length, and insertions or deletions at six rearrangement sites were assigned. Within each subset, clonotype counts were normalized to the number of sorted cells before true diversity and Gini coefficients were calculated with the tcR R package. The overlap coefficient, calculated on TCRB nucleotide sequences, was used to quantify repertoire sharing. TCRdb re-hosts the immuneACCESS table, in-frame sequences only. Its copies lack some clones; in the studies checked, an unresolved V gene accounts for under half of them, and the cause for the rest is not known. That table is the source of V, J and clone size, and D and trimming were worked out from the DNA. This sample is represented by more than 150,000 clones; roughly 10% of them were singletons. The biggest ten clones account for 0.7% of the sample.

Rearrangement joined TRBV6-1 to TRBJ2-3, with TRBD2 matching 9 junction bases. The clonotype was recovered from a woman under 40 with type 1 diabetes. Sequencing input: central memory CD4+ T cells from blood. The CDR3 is CASSEAYSGSGDTQYF. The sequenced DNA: TGTGCCAGCAGTGAAGCTTATAGCGGGAGTGGTGATACGCAGTATTTT.